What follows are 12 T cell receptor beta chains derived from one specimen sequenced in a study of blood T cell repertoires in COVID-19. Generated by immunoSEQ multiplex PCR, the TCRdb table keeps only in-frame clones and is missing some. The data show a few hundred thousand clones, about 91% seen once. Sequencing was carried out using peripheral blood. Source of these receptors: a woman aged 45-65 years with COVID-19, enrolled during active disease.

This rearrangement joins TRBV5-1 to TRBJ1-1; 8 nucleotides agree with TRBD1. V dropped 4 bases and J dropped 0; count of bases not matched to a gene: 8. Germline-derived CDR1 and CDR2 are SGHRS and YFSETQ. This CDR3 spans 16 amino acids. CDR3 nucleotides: TGCGCCAGCAGCAGACAGGGGCCCCGCATGAACACTGAAGCTTTCTTT. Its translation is CASSRQGPRMNTEAFF.

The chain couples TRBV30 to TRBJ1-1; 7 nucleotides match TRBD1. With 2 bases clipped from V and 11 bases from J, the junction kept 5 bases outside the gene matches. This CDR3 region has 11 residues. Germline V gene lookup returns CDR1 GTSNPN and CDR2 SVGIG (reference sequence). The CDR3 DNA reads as TGTGCCTGGAGTAAAGGGGGCAGGGCTTTCTTT. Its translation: CAWSKGGRAFF. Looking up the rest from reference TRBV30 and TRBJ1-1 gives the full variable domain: SQTIHQWPATLVQPVGSPLSLECTVEGTSNPNLYWYRQAAGRGLQLLFYSVGIGQISSEVPQNLSASRPQDRQFILSSKKLLLSDSGFYLCAWSKGGRAFFGQGTRLTVV.

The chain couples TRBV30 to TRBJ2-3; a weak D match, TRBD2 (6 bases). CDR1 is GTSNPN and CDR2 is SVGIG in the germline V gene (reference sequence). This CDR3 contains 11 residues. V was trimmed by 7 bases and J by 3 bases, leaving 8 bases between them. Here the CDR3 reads CASGETDTQYF. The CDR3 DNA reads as TGTGCCTCGGGGGAGACAGATACGCAGTATTTT.

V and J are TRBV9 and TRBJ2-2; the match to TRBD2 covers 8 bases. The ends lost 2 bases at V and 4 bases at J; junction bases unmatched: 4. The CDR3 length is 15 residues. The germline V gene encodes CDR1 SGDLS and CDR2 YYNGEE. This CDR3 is CASSVSGGRTGELFF. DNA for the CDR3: TGTGCCAGCAGCGTCAGCGGGGGACGCACCGGGGAGCTGTTTTTT.

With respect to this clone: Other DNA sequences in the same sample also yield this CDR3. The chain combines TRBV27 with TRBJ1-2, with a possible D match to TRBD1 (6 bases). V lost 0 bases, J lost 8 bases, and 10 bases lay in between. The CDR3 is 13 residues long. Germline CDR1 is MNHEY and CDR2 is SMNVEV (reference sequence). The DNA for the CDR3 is TGTGCCAGCAGTTTATCGGGGGCTAGAGGCTACACCTTC. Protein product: CASSLSGARGYTF.

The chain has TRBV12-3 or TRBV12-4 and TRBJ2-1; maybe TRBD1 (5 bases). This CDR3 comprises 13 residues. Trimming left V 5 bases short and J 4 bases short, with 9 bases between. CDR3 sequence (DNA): TGTGCCAGCAGTGTTGACAGATACAATGAGCAGTTCTTC. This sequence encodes CASSVDRYNEQFF.

The chain's CDR3 is CASSDLAATYNEQFF. DNA for the CDR3: TGTGCCAGCAGTGATCTAGCGGCCACGTACAATGAGCAGTTCTTC. J is TRBJ2-1 and V is TRBV2, with 7 bases lining up with TRBD2. The V segment lost 3 bases and the J segment 4 bases; nucleotides outside the gene matches: 6. The CDR3 length is 15 residues. The germline CDR1 and CDR2 sequences are SNHLY and FYNNEI.

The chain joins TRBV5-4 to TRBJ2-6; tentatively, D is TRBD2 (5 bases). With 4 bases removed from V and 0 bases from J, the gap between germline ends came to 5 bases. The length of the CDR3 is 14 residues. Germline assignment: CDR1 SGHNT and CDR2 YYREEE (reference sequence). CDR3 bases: TGTGCCAGCAGCGACTACTCTGGGGCCAACGTCCTGACTTTC. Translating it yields CASSDYSGANVLTF. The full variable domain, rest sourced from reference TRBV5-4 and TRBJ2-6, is ETGVTQSPTHLIKTRGQQVTLRCSSQSGHNTVSWYQQALGQGPQFIFQYYREEENGRGNFPPRFSGLQFPNYSSELNVNALELDDSALYLCASSDYSGANVLTFGAGSRLTVL.

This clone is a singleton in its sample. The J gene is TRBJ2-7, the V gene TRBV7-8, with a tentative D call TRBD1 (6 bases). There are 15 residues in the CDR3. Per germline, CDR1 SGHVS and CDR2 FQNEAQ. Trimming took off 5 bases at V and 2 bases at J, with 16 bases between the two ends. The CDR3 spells CASSPGVTGPYEQYF. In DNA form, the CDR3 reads TGTGCCAGCAGCCCAGGAGTAACAGGGCCCTACGAGCAGTACTTC.

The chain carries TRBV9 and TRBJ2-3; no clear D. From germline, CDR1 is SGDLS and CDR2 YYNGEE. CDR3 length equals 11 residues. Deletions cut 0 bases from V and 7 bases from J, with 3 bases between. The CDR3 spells CASSVANTQYF. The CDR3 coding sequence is TGTGCCAGCAGCGTAGCAAATACGCAGTATTTT.

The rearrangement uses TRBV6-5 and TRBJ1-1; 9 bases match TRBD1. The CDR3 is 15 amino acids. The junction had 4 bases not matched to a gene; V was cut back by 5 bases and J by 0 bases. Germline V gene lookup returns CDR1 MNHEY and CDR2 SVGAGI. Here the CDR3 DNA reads TGTGCCAGCAGTATCACAGGGGGCGTGAACACTGAAGCTTTCTTT. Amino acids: CASSITGGVNTEAFF.

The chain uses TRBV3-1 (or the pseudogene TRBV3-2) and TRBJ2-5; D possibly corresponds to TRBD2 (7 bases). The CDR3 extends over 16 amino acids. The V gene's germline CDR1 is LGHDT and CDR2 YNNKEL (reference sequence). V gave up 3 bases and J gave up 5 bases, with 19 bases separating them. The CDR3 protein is CASSQGGAPNGETQYF. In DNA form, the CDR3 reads TGTGCCAGCAGCCAGGGGGGGGCTCCTAACGGGGAGACCCAGTACTTC.